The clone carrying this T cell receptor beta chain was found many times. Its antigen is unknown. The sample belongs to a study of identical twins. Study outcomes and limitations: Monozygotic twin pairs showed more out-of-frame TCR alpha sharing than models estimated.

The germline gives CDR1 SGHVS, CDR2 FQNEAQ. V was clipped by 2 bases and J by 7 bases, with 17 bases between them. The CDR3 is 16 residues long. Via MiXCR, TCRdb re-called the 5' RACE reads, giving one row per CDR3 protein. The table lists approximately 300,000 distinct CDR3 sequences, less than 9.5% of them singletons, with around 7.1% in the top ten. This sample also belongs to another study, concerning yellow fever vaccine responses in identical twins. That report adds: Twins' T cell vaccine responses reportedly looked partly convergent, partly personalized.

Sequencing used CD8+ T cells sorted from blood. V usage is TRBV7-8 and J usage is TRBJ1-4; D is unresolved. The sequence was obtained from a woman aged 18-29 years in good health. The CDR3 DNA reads TGTGCCAGCAGCTTACTACGGCGCCAACCAGGTGAAAAACTGTTTTTT. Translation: CASSLLRRQPGEKLFF. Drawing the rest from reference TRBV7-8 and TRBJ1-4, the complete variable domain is GAGVSQSPRYKVAKRGQDVALRCDPISGHVSLFWYQQALGQGPEFLTYFQNEAQLDKSGLPSDRFFAERPEGSVSTLKIQRTQQEDSAVYLCASSLLRRQPGEKLFFGSGTQLSVL.